The rows below give T cell receptor beta chains drawn from one sample of a study of T cell changes during pregnancy in multiple sclerosis. The repertoire was sequenced with immunoSEQ multiplex PCR; TCRdb's copy has only in-frame clones and lacks some. The sample lists around 84,000 clones, 94% occurring once. The material sequenced was peripheral blood, taken in the second trimester of pregnancy. The receptor source for this set is a female donor in good health, enrolled as a control in a pregnancy study. CDR3s include the opening cysteine and the closing phenylalanine or tryptophan. Each record gives: clone size, CDR3 length, D gene, J gene, V gene, CDR3 protein, CDR3 DNA. A D gene is named only where the DNA matches it firmly. Rows may omit the clone size; those that give it use once, few, many or a size class.

clone size: NA
CDR3 length: 15
D gene: TRBD1
J gene: TRBJ1-2
V gene: TRBV6-5
CDR3 protein: CASSRRGDRGYGYTF
CDR3 DNA: TGTGCCAGCAGCCGTAGGGGGGACAGGGGCTATGGCTACACCTTC

clone size: NA
CDR3 length: 15
D gene: TRBD2
J gene: TRBJ2-1
V gene: TRBV5-1
CDR3 protein: CASSFWLAGVNEQFF
CDR3 DNA: TGCGCCAGCAGCTTTTGGCTAGCGGGAGTAAATGAGCAGTTCTTC

clone size: NA
CDR3 length: 13
D gene: NA
J gene: TRBJ2-7
V gene: TRBV14
CDR3 protein: CASSQDLQGEQYF
CDR3 DNA: TGTGCCAGCAGCCAAGATCTTCAGGGCGAGCAGTACTTC

clone size: NA
CDR3 length: 13
D gene: NA
J gene: TRBJ1-1
V gene: TRBV28
CDR3 protein: CASSIGRNTEAFF
CDR3 DNA: TGTGCCAGCAGCATTGGGAGGAACACTGAAGCTTTCTTT

clone size: once
CDR3 length: 14
D gene: TRBD2
J gene: TRBJ2-7
V gene: TRBV6-5
CDR3 protein: CASSIDGLGAEQYF
CDR3 DNA: TGTGCCAGCAGTATCGACGGACTAGGGGCCGAGCAGTACTTC

clone size: NA
CDR3 length: 14
D gene: NA
J gene: TRBJ2-1
V gene: TRBV5-8
CDR3 protein: CASSFTPGYNEQFF
CDR3 DNA: TGTGCCAGCAGCTTTACCCCCGGGTACAATGAGCAGTTCTTC

clone size: NA
CDR3 length: 17
D gene: TRBD2
J gene: TRBJ2-1
V gene: TRBV14
CDR3 protein: CASSPGTSGSVLDEQFF
CDR3 DNA: TGTGCCAGCAGCCCGGGGACTAGCGGGAGTGTGCTCGATGAGCAGTTCTTC

clone size: NA
CDR3 length: 15
D gene: NA
J gene: TRBJ2-2
V gene: TRBV4-2
CDR3 protein: CASSQPDLNTGELFF
CDR3 DNA: TGTGCCAGCAGCCAACCAGACTTAAACACCGGGGAGCTGTTTTTT

clone size: NA
CDR3 length: 12
D gene: TRBD2
J gene: TRBJ2-1
V gene: TRBV10-2
CDR3 protein: CASSGAGVEQFF
CDR3 DNA: TGCGCCAGCAGTGGGGCGGGAGTCGAGCAGTTCTTC

clone size: NA
CDR3 length: 16
D gene: NA
J gene: TRBJ2-1
V gene: TRBV28
CDR3 protein: CAGGAGKASGYNEQFF
CDR3 DNA: TGTGCCGGGGGGGCAGGTAAGGCTAGCGGATACAATGAGCAGTTCTTC

clone size: NA
CDR3 length: 13
D gene: TRBD1
J gene: TRBJ2-5
V gene: TRBV19
CDR3 protein: CASTRTGEETQYF
CDR3 DNA: TGTGCCAGTACTAGGACAGGGGAAGAGACCCAGTACTTC

clone size: once
CDR3 length: 15
D gene: NA
J gene: TRBJ1-4
V gene: TRBV7-9
CDR3 protein: CASSLGDSSNEKLFF
CDR3 DNA: TGTGCCAGCAGCTTAGGAGACAGCTCTAATGAAAAACTGTTTTTT

clone size: once
CDR3 length: 13
D gene: TRBD1
J gene: TRBJ2-1
V gene: TRBV28
CDR3 protein: CASSRTGLNEQFF
CDR3 DNA: TGTGCCAGCAGTCGGACAGGGCTCAATGAGCAGTTCTTC

clone size: NA
CDR3 length: 16
D gene: NA
J gene: TRBJ2-1
V gene: TRBV28
CDR3 protein: CASSLLPGQGRAEQFF
CDR3 DNA: TGTGCCAGCAGTTTACTTCCCGGCCAGGGGAGGGCTGAGCAGTTCTTC

clone size: NA
CDR3 length: 14
D gene: NA
J gene: TRBJ2-1
V gene: TRBV9
CDR3 protein: CASSVEGGYNEQFF
CDR3 DNA: TGTGCCAGCAGCGTAGAGGGGGGGTACAATGAGCAGTTCTTC

clone size: NA
CDR3 length: 15
D gene: NA
J gene: TRBJ1-3
V gene: TRBV29-1
CDR3 protein: CSVRTRPGSGNTIYF
CDR3 DNA: TGCAGCGTTCGCACTCGGCCGGGGAGCGGAAACACCATATATTTT

clone size: NA
CDR3 length: 14
D gene: TRBD2
J gene: TRBJ2-5
V gene: TRBV4-1
CDR3 protein: CASSPRGERETQYF
CDR3 DNA: TGCGCCAGCAGCCCCCGGGGGGAGAGGGAGACCCAGTACTTC

clone size: NA
CDR3 length: 16
D gene: NA
J gene: TRBJ2-7
V gene: TRBV4-2
CDR3 protein: CASSQVSGDRDYEQYF
CDR3 DNA: TGTGCCAGCAGCCAAGTGTCGGGCGACAGAGACTACGAGCAGTACTTC

clone size: NA
CDR3 length: 15
D gene: TRBD2
J gene: TRBJ2-3
V gene: TRBV2
CDR3 protein: CASSGRGARTDTQYF
CDR3 DNA: TGTGCCAGCAGTGGGCGGGGGGCGCGGACAGATACGCAGTATTTT

clone size: NA
CDR3 length: 12
D gene: NA
J gene: TRBJ1-2
V gene: TRBV6-1
CDR3 protein: CASSEVQVGYTF
CDR3 DNA: TGTGCCAGCAGTGAAGTACAGGTCGGCTACACCTTC

clone size: NA
CDR3 length: 15
D gene: TRBD2
J gene: TRBJ2-7
V gene: TRBV18
CDR3 protein: CASSSRTSGSYEQYF
CDR3 DNA: TGTGCCAGCTCCTCCAGGACTAGCGGTTCCTACGAGCAGTACTTC

clone size: NA
CDR3 length: 20
D gene: NA
J gene: TRBJ1-1
V gene: TRBV27
CDR3 protein: CASSRSLGPRDTILNTEAFF
CDR3 DNA: TGTGCCAGCAGTCGATCACTCGGGCCTCGGGACACGATACTGAACACTGAAGCTTTCTTT

clone size: NA
CDR3 length: 14
D gene: NA
J gene: TRBJ2-7
V gene: TRBV27
CDR3 protein: CASSLRGTSYEQYF
CDR3 DNA: TGTGCCAGCAGTTTAAGGGGTACCTCCTACGAGCAGTACTTC